Listed below are T cell receptor beta chains from one sample, sequenced in a study of blood T cell repertoires in COVID-19. Assay: immunoSEQ multiplex PCR; the TCRdb copy retains only in-frame clones and omits some. The table records over 400,000 clones, 75% to 90% of them present only once. The material sequenced was peripheral blood. All receptors come from a human donor in a cohort sampled during active COVID-19. The CDR3 runs from the conserved cysteine through the conserved F or W. D genes are given only for firm matches. The size of a clone is reported for some rows only, either as once, few or many, or as a class for expanded clones.

>once|TRBJ1-5|TRBV18|TRBD1
CASSPEGQGVAQHF
TGTGCCAGCTCACCCGAAGGACAGGGGGTCGCCCAGCATTTT
>NA|TRBJ1-2|TRBV28|NA
CASSLLGGPYGYTF
TGTGCCAGCAGTTTATTAGGGGGTCCCTATGGCTACACCTTC
>NA|TRBJ2-7|TRBV11-2|TRBD2
CASSLAGGSGNEQYF
TGTGCCAGCAGCTTGGCGGGCGGGAGTGGCAACGAGCAGTACTTC
>NA|TRBJ2-1|TRBV3-1/TRBV3-2|TRBD2
CASSQVISGNHFF
TGTGCCAGCAGCCAAGTGATTAGCGGGAATCATTTCTTC
>NA|TRBJ2-7|TRBV18|NA
CASSPPKAGQGVYEQYF
TGTGCCAGCTCACCACCTAAGGCAGGCCAAGGGGTATACGAGCAGTACTTC
>NA|TRBJ2-1|TRBV9|NA
CASTNNSGLSYNEQFF
TGTGCCAGCACCAACAATAGCGGTCTCTCCTACAATGAGCAGTTCTTC
>NA|TRBJ1-4|TRBV11-2|NA
CASSLEARGNEKLFF
TGTGCCAGCAGCTTAGAGGCCAGGGGAAATGAAAAACTGTTTTTT
>once|TRBJ2-7|TRBV7-2|NA
CASSGYAVHEQYF
TGTGCCAGCAGCGGGTACGCGGTCCACGAGCAGTACTTC
>NA|TRBJ1-1|TRBV29-1|NA
CSVEDIGNTEAFF
TGCAGCGTTGAAGATATCGGGAACACTGAAGCTTTCTTT
>NA|TRBJ1-1|TRBV5-4|NA
CASSPGHLNTEAFF
TGTGCCAGCAGCCCGGGACACCTGAACACTGAAGCTTTCTTT
>NA|TRBJ1-5|TRBV5-6|TRBD1
CASSLRTGSNQPQHF
TGTGCCAGCAGCTTGCGGACAGGTAGCAATCAGCCCCAGCATTTT
>few|TRBJ2-3|TRBV10-1|TRBD2
CASSELASGRASTDTQYF
TGCGCCAGCAGTGAGTTGGCTAGCGGGAGGGCTAGCACAGATACGCAGTATTTT
>once|TRBJ2-7|TRBV3-1/TRBV3-2|TRBD1
CASSQVGPGDRVLYEQYF
TGTGCCAGCAGCCAAGTTGGCCCCGGGGACAGGGTTCTCTACGAGCAGTACTTC
>NA|TRBJ1-1|TRBV21-1|NA
CASRQGPPNTEAFF
TGTGCCAGCAGACAGGGGCCCCCGAACACTGAAGCTTTCTTT
>NA|TRBJ2-1|TRBV29-1|TRBD1
CSAGQGSYNEQFF
TGCAGCGCCGGACAGGGATCCTACAATGAGCAGTTCTTC
>NA|TRBJ2-7|TRBV7-9|NA
CASRDQRLSYEQYF
TGTGCCAGTCGAGATCAGCGCCTCTCCTACGAGCAGTACTTC
>NA|TRBJ2-3|TRBV15|TRBD2
CATSRDLSSGTTDTQYF
TGTGCCACCAGCAGAGATTTAAGTAGCGGGACGACAGATACGCAGTATTTT
>NA|TRBJ2-1|TRBV25-1|TRBD2
CASRLAGGTNEQFF
TGTGCCAGCAGACTAGCGGGAGGGACCAATGAGCAGTTCTTC
>NA|TRBJ2-1|TRBV6-5|NA
CASGPYSGDEQFF
TGTGCCAGCGGGCCTTACTCCGGGGATGAGCAGTTCTTC
>NA|TRBJ2-5|TRBV7-2|NA
CASSLSVETQYF
TGTGCCAGCAGCTTATCGGTCGAGACCCAGTACTTC
>NA|TRBJ1-1|TRBV3-1/TRBV3-2|NA
CASSHLNTEAFF
TGTGCCAGCAGCCACTTGAACACTGAAGCTTTCTTT
>NA|TRBJ1-5|TRBV27|NA
CASQRRQGQPQHF
TGTGCCAGCCAGAGACGGCAGGGTCAGCCCCAGCATTTT
>NA|TRBJ2-4|TRBV28|NA
CASSPVPGVNIQYF
TGTGCCAGCAGTCCCGTTCCAGGGGTGAACATTCAGTACTTC
>NA|TRBJ2-7|TRBV7-3|TRBD1
CASSLQTGQPYEQYF
TGTGCCAGCAGCTTACAGACAGGGCAACCCTACGAGCAGTACTTC
>few|TRBJ1-1|TRBV5-1|NA
CASSPTGWNTEAFF
TGCGCCAGCAGCCCGACGGGATGGAACACTGAAGCTTTCTTT
>NA|TRBJ2-3|TRBV5-6|TRBD2
CASHPSGTSDTQYF
TGTGCCAGCCACCCTAGCGGGACAAGTGATACGCAGTATTTT
>NA|TRBJ2-3|TRBV5-1|NA
CASSSSASTDTQYF
TGCGCCAGCAGCTCTAGCGCTAGCACAGATACGCAGTATTTT
>NA|TRBJ2-1|TRBV7-8|NA
CASSFSGAGSYNEQFF
TGTGCCAGCAGCTTTAGCGGAGCTGGGTCCTACAATGAGCAGTTCTTC
>once|TRBJ1-2|TRBV19|TRBD1
CASIGGGAGANYGYTF
TGTGCCAGTATCGGAGGGGGCGCCGGCGCTAACTATGGCTACACCTTC
>NA|TRBJ2-7|TRBV5-1|NA
CASSYDRLNSYEQYF
TGCGCCAGCAGCTACGACAGGTTGAACTCCTACGAGCAGTACTTC
>NA|TRBJ2-3|TRBV29-1|NA
CSVDYPDGVDTQYF
TGCAGCGTTGACTACCCCGACGGGGTCGATACGCAGTATTTT
>NA|TRBJ2-1|TRBV7-2|TRBD1
CASSRDSPFYNEQFF
TGTGCCAGCAGCCGGGACAGCCCTTTCTACAATGAGCAGTTCTTC
>NA|TRBJ2-1|TRBV19|NA
CASSMAGGDEQFF
TGTGCCAGTAGTATGGCCGGGGGAGATGAGCAGTTCTTC
>NA|TRBJ1-3|TRBV7-3|NA
CASSSNPGNTIYF
TGTGCCAGCAGCTCCAATCCAGGAAACACCATATATTTT
>NA|TRBJ1-4|TRBV29-1|NA
CSVELPPGEGGEKLFF
TGCAGCGTTGAATTGCCCCCGGGGGAGGGGGGTGAAAAACTGTTTTTT
>NA|TRBJ2-7|TRBV30|NA
CAWSRGGGGEQYF
TGTGCCTGGAGTCGTGGAGGGGGCGGCGAGCAGTACTTC
>NA|TRBJ2-1|TRBV7-7|TRBD2
CASSLGLARASYNEQFF
TGTGCTAGCAGCCTGGGACTAGCGAGGGCCTCCTACAATGAGCAGTTCTTC